A selection of T cell receptor beta chains follows, all from one sample in a study of CD8+ T cells in alopecia areata. Clones were read by immunoSEQ multiplex PCR, and TCRdb kept only the in-frame ones, dropping some. The sample lists fewer than 250,000 clones; approximately 47% were seen once. The sample consisted of CD4+ T cells sorted from blood, taken at approximately week 36, from a patient treated with tofacitinib. The source of these receptors is a human donor with alopecia areata. Each CDR3 is given with its conserved first and last residue. The order of the fields is V gene, J gene, CDR3 protein.

TRBV5-1,TRBJ2-5,CASSRASGRAETQYF
TRBV28,TRBJ2-1,CASSSQTSPEQFF
TRBV25-1,TRBJ2-1,CASSEQGNEQFF
TRBV14,TRBJ1-2,CASSQISPGGYTF
TRBV29-1,TRBJ2-1,CSVDGVSDNEQFF
TRBV28,TRBJ1-5,CASSPPDLRPQHF
TRBV19,TRBJ2-2,CASGQGPNTGELFF
TRBV7-2,TRBJ2-4,CASSSTSGSQVDIQYF
TRBV18,TRBJ2-3,CASSPPGSADTQYF
TRBV7-8,TRBJ2-1,CASSPPPWMEKGKGEQFF
TRBV4-2,TRBJ2-7,CASSQGVVGGSSYEQYF
TRBV6-6,TRBJ1-1,CASSSSGGGMNTEAFF
TRBV7-2,TRBJ2-7,CASSLGAGGYEQYF
TRBV30,TRBJ2-4,CAWSVSQIQNIQYF
TRBV5-1,TRBJ1-1,CASSLGGSGMNTEAFF
TRBV4-2,TRBJ2-2,CASGLSGAGELFF
TRBV18,TRBJ2-3,CASSARGQTTDTQYF
TRBV7-2,.,CASSLRGTTYEQYF
TRBV29-1,TRBJ2-2,CSVEDHAGKGGELFF
TRBV4-1,TRBJ2-5,CASSQDRWLSTSGHMQETQYF
TRBV6-1,TRBJ2-7,CASSGEAGYEQYF
TRBV29-1,TRBJ2-1,CSVERGISYNEQFF
TRBV30,TRBJ2-7,CAWSDPPTYEQYF
TRBV6-1,TRBJ1-2,CASRVGTDFNYGYTF
TRBV28,TRBJ1-4,CASSPAGYEKLFF
TRBV2,TRBJ1-5,CASSELVGPRAGQPQHF
TRBV7-8,TRBJ2-7,CASSLANYEQYF
TRBV9,TRBJ2-2,CASSVSSGIYTGELFF
TRBV10-3,TRBJ2-5,CAISEFGRSYQETQYF
TRBV30,TRBJ2-7,CAWSVRRAASLYEQYF
TRBV4-3,TRBJ2-7,CASSRDKGGYEQYF
TRBV7-9,TRBJ2-1,CASSLASGVIYNEQFF
TRBV5-1,TRBJ2-7,CASSLLDSRGIYEQYF
TRBV2,TRBJ2-1,CASFALAYNEQFF
TRBV5-4,TRBJ2-2,CASSSGLSNTGELFF
TRBV11-2,TRBJ2-7,CASSWTAWEREEEQYF
TRBV7-9,TRBJ2-7,CASSLSGPMQYF
TRBV6-5,TRBJ2-3,CASSLGGVADTQYF
TRBV9,TRBJ2-5,CASSVDRVGTQYF
TRBV28,TRBJ2-1,CASTDRNEQFF
TRBV13,TRBJ1-4,CASSQDRENEKLFF
TRBV2,TRBJ2-7,CARSGLAVYEQYF
TRBV28,TRBJ1-2,CASTTDDVYGYTF
TRBV2,TRBJ2-1,CASGRDGYNEQFF
TRBV7-2,TRBJ2-5,CASSPTDQETQYF
TRBV18,TRBJ2-1,CASSALAGSNNEQFF
TRBV15,TRBJ2-1,CATSRGTGYAEQFF
TRBV5-1,TRBJ2-1,CASSPPGAGGNNEQFF
TRBV11-3,TRBJ2-3,CASNAGGDTQYF